A single sample is the source of the 26 T cell receptor beta chains below, sequenced in a study of patients and donors after allogeneic stem cell transplantation. A single record per CDR3 protein comes from TCRdb applying MiXCR to the RT-PCR reads. Here the sample spans 400,000 to 450,000 distinct CDR3 sequences, 16% being singletons. What was sequenced was blood, either unsorted or a sorted T cell fraction (not recorded which). These receptors all come from a human donor who was either an allogeneic HSCT recipient or a stem cell or donor lymphocyte infusion donor (not recorded which). It is not recorded whose cells these are; they may come from a transplant donor.

V and J are TRBV20-1 and TRBJ2-3; 8 bases align to TRBD2. Trimming removed 0 bases from V and 6 bases from J; junction bases left unmatched: 11. The CDR3 extends over 16 amino acids. CDR1 DFQATT and CDR2 SNEGSKA come from the germline V gene (reference sequence). The CDR3 is CSARERRGGPGDTQYF. In DNA, the CDR3 is TGCAGTGCTAGAGAGAGACGCGGGGGGCCGGGTGATACGCAGTATTTT.

The rearrangement uses TRBV12-3 or TRBV12-4 and TRBJ2-7; 8 bases fit TRBD2. The CDR3 runs 16 residues. The ends lost 5 bases at V and 5 bases at J; junction bases unmatched: 14. CDR3 in DNA: TGTGCCAGCAGTCCCGGGACTAGGAAATTCGACCACGAGCAGTACTTC. It translates to CASSPGTRKFDHEQYF.

This clonotype was seen many times. This sequence joins TRBV4-1 and TRBJ2-1; D might be TRBD2 (5 bases). Germline CDR1 and CDR2: MGHRA and YSYEKL. The V end was cut by 5 bases, the J end by 0 bases, with 14 bases between. This CDR3 has 16 amino acids. The CDR3 protein is CASSFSTTNSYNEQFF. CDR3 in DNA: TGCGCCAGCAGCTTCTCCACGACTAACTCCTACAATGAGCAGTTCTTC.

This clonotype was seen only a few times. The V and J genes are TRBV5-1 and TRBJ2-1, with 14 bases that match TRBD2. The germline V gene encodes CDR1 SGHRS and CDR2 YFSETQ. The trim removed 1 base at V and 8 bases at J, leaving 14 bases unmatched. The CDR3 has 19 residues. Here the CDR3 reads CASSLLRLAGGPLNDEQFF. CDR3 coding DNA: TGCGCCAGCAGCTTGTTGCGACTAGCGGGGGGGCCTCTAAATGATGAGCAGTTCTTC.

This chain joins TRBV5-8 and TRBJ2-3; TRBD2 is a possible D gene (6 bases). V lost 4 bases and J lost 1, with 13 bases in between. Per germline, CDR1 SGHTS and CDR2 YDEGEE. CDR3 length: 15 amino acids. This CDR3 is CASSHRGERTDTQYF. CDR3 sequence (DNA): TGTGCCAGCAGCCACCGCGGGGAACGCACAGATACGCAGTATTTT.

Only a few counts were recorded for this clonotype. The chain employs TRBV19 and TRBJ2-1; TRBD1 matches 9 bases. Trimming removed 0 bases from V and 6 bases from J; junction bases left unmatched: 6. Germline V gives CDR1 LNHDA, CDR2 SQIVND (reference sequence). CDR3 length: 16 amino acids. The chain's CDR3 is CASSIDLTGGGNEQFF. CDR3 nucleotides: TGTGCCAGTAGTATAGATCTGACAGGGGGTGGCAATGAGCAGTTCTTC. The full variable domain, its missing parts supplied by reference TRBV19 and TRBJ2-1, is DGGITQSPKYLFRKEGQNVTLSCEQNLNHDAMYWYRQDPGQGLRLIYYSQIVNDFQKGDIAEGYSVSREKKESFPLTVTSAQKNPTAFYLCASSIDLTGGGNEQFFGPGTRLTVL.

The rearrangement links TRBV9 to TRBJ1-2, with D perhaps matching TRBD1 (6 bases). The V end was cut by 0 bases, the J end by 7 bases, with 10 bases between. The CDR3 is made up of 13 amino acids. Germline V CDR1 and CDR2: SGDLS, YYNGEE. CDR3 residues: CASSVEPGAGYTF. The CDR3 bases are TGTGCCAGCAGCGTAGAGCCAGGGGCTGGCTACACCTTC.

The chain links TRBV7-8 to TRBJ1-3; no clear D. CDR1 and CDR2 (germline): SGHVS, FQNEAQ. This CDR3 spans 15 amino acids. Trimming removed 0 bases from V and 0 bases from J, with 6 bases in between. CDR3 in amino acids: CASSLAALSGNTIYF. The CDR3 nucleotides read TGTGCCAGCAGCTTAGCGGCACTCTCTGGAAACACCATATATTTT.

This clonotype has only a few counts. The chain's CDR3 is CASSFPRTHDNEQFF. CDR3 DNA sequence: TGTGCCAGCAGCTTCCCCAGGACCCACGACAATGAGCAGTTCTTC. The chain joins TRBV5-6 to TRBJ2-1; D unclear. CDR3 length: 15 amino acids. Germline CDR1 is SGHDT and CDR2 is YYEEEE. The V gene lost 2 bases and the J gene lost 5 bases, with 14 bases spanning the gap.

This clonotype has only a few counts. The V gene is TRBV20-1, the J gene TRBJ2-7; D uncertain. The germline CDR1 and CDR2 sequences are DFQATT and SNEGSKA (reference sequence). V lost 5 bases and J 7 bases, leaving 12 bases between the germline ends. This CDR3 is 11 amino acids long. The CDR3 DNA reads TGCAGTGCTGGGCCCCTCTCTGAGCAGTACTTC. As protein: CSAGPLSEQYF.

This clonotype showed up just a few times. The chain has TRBV3-1 and TRBJ2-2; unclear D gene. The CDR3 length is 12 residues. V was clipped by 4 bases and J by 9 bases, with 9 bases between them. Germline values: CDR1 LGHDT, CDR2 YNNKEL (reference sequence). The CDR3 bases are TGTGCCAGCAGCCCTAGAAATCGGGAGCTGTTTTTT. Residues: CASSPRNRELFF.

This clonotype was seen a few times. This chain links TRBV4-3 with TRBJ1-2; maybe TRBD1 (5 bases). The CDR3 is 16 residues long. V dropped 3 bases and J dropped 5 bases, with 19 bases sitting between them. The germline CDR1 and CDR2 sequences are LGHNA and YSLEER. The CDR3 loop reads CASSQATGPQRYGYTF. DNA of the CDR3: TGCGCCAGCAGCCAGGCCACGGGACCCCAGCGGTATGGCTACACCTTC.

The chain employs TRBV20-1 and TRBJ1-6; a possible D gene is TRBD1 (6 bases). Germline V gives CDR1 DFQATT, CDR2 SNEGSKA (reference sequence). CDR3 length equals 14 residues. Trimming removed 0 bases at V and 6 bases at J, with 9 bases between. The CDR3 here is CSARDPRGNSPLHF. In DNA form, the CDR3 reads TGCAGTGCTAGAGATCCCAGGGGTAATTCACCCCTCCACTTT.

This clonotype has at least ten counts. The V and J genes are TRBV18 and TRBJ2-7, with a weak D call TRBD1 (5 bases). CDR1 and CDR2 from the germline V gene are KGHSH and LQKENI. V was shortened by 3 bases and J by 2 bases, with 8 bases between the two germline ends. The CDR3 has 13 residues. The DNA of the CDR3 is TGTGCCAGCTCACCCAGGGTCACCTACGAGCAGTACTTC. Encoded protein: CASSPRVTYEQYF.

CDR3 coding DNA: TGTGCCAGCAGTTACCCATCTCGGGACAGGGGCCGCAGGAATGGCTACACCTTC. It encodes CASSYPSRDRGRRNGYTF. This chain links TRBV11-2 with TRBJ1-2; TRBD1 agrees at 10 bases. Germline loops: CDR1 SGHAT, CDR2 FQNNGV. Germline trimming cut 6 bases from V and 6 bases from J; bases unmatched to any gene: 19. The CDR3 contains 18 residues. Combining the CDR3 with reference TRBV11-2 and TRBJ1-2 gives the whole variable domain EAGVAQSPRYKIIEKRQSVAFWCNPISGHATLYWYQQILGQGPKLLIQFQNNGVVDDSQLPKDRFSAERLKGVDSTLKIQPAKLEDSAVYLCASSYPSRDRGRRNGYTFGSGTRLTVV.

This clonotype turned up a few times. The rearrangement links TRBV27 to TRBJ2-2, with D possibly being TRBD1 (5 bases). V was trimmed by 1 base and J by 4 bases, leaving 13 bases between them. This CDR3 region has 16 residues. Per the germline V gene, CDR1 is MNHEY and CDR2 is SMNVEV (reference sequence). The CDR3 bases are TGTGCCAGCAGTTTATGGCCAGGTACAGGCACCGGGGAGCTGTTTTTT. Translation: CASSLWPGTGTGELFF.

The V call is TRBV3-1, the J call TRBJ2-2; 11 bases are a match to TRBD2. The trim removed 1 base at V and 0 bases at J, leaving 4 bases unmatched. Germline V gives CDR1 LGHDT, CDR2 YNNKEL (reference sequence). The CDR3 is made up of 18 amino acids. The CDR3, as DNA: TGTGCCAGCAGCCAAGCTCGTAGCGGGGGGGCGAACACCGGGGAGCTGTTTTTT. Translation gives CASSQARSGGANTGELFF. Full variable domain (rest looked up from reference TRBV3-1 and TRBJ2-2): DTAVSQTPKYLVTQMGNDKSIKCEQNLGHDTMYWYKQDSKKFLKIMFSYNNKELIINETVPNRFSPKSPDKAHLNLHINSLELGDSAVYFCASSQARSGGANTGELFFGEGSRLTVL.

This clonotype has a count of ten or more. The genes are TRBV7-8 and TRBJ2-3, with D unresolved. This CDR3 region has 12 residues. Germline assignment: CDR1 SGHVS and CDR2 FQNEAQ. Trimming removed 2 bases from V and 2 bases from J, with 2 bases in between. The chain's CDR3 is CASSLFTDTQYF. The DNA for the CDR3 is TGTGCCAGCAGCTTATTCACAGATACGCAGTATTTT.

The J gene is TRBJ1-4, the V gene TRBV27, with 7 positions matching TRBD1. Germline V CDR1 and CDR2: MNHEY, SMNVEV (reference sequence). Trimming at V came to 6 bases and at J to 10 bases, leaving 11 bases not matched to a gene. The CDR3 runs to 14 residues. CDR3 residues: CASSAGTEGRKLFF. The CDR3 DNA is TGTGCCAGCAGCGCCGGGACAGAAGGAAGAAAACTGTTTTTT.

The chain employs TRBV24-1 and TRBJ2-1, with 12 bases that match TRBD1. The CDR3 is made up of 17 amino acids. The trim removed 3 bases at V and 9 bases at J, leaving 11 bases unmatched. The germline V gene has CDR1 KGHDR and CDR2 SFDVKD. The CDR3 DNA reads as TGTGCCACCAGTGATGGAGTCCCGGGACAGGGGGCAGGTGAGCAGTTCTTC. Its protein product is CATSDGVPGQGAGEQFF.

This chain joins TRBV4-1 and TRBJ1-2, with 7 bases matching TRBD1. CDR3 length: 15 amino acids. The V gene end was trimmed by 3 bases and the J gene end by 8 bases; junction bases not matched to a gene: 12. The germline CDR1 and CDR2 sequences are MGHRA and YSYEKL. The CDR3 region has the DNA TGCGCCAGCAGCCAGCCCGAGGGGGCCTTCAGGGGCTACACCTTC. As protein: CASSQPEGAFRGYTF.

V is TRBV7-8 and J is TRBJ1-5, with 9 nucleotides matching TRBD1. J was trimmed by 2 bases and V by 3 bases; bases with no gene match: 5. This CDR3 has 16 amino acids. The V gene's germline CDR1 is SGHVS and CDR2 FQNEAQ. This chain's CDR3 is CASSFHRDRGNQPQHF. The DNA for the CDR3 is TGTGCCAGCAGCTTTCACCGGGACAGGGGCAATCAGCCCCAGCATTTT.

V gene TRBV7-9 combines with J gene TRBJ2-7; a possible D gene is TRBD2 (5 bases). Germline V CDR1 and CDR2: SEHNR, FQNEAQ (reference sequence). The CDR3 runs 13 residues. V lost 5 bases and J 6 bases, leaving 14 bases between the germline ends. The DNA of the CDR3 is TGTGCCAGCAGCCCCGGCGGCGGGCTCGAGCAGTACTTC. It codes for CASSPGGGLEQYF.

This clonotype came up a few times. This sequence joins TRBV4-1 and TRBJ1-1, with D possibly being TRBD1 (6 bases). With 3 bases removed from V and 11 bases from J, the gap between germline ends came to 13 bases. The CDR3 sequence is 12 residues long. CDR1 is MGHRA, CDR2 YSYEKL, per germline. The CDR3: CASSHGQSGAFF. The DNA for the CDR3 is TGCGCCAGCAGCCACGGACAGTCGGGGGCTTTCTTT.

The chain carries TRBV7-9 and TRBJ2-1; D is ambiguous. The CDR3 has 12 amino acids. The V end lost 6 bases, the J end lost 5 bases, and 8 bases lay between the germline ends. Germline V gene lookup returns CDR1 SEHNR and CDR2 FQNEAQ (reference sequence). The CDR3 coding sequence is TGTGCCAGCAGTCGGAGCGACAATGAGCAGTTCTTC. Protein: CASSRSDNEQFF.

This clonotype was seen a handful of times. The gene calls are TRBV5-1 and TRBJ1-6; D is uncertain. Deletions cut 0 bases from V and 6 bases from J, with 7 bases between. Germline V CDR1 and CDR2: SGHRS, YFSETQ. The CDR3 has 14 residues. The CDR3 loop is CASSLDYFNSPLHF. CDR3 in DNA: TGCGCCAGCAGCTTGGATTACTTTAATTCACCCCTCCACTTT. Drawing the rest from reference TRBV5-1 and TRBJ1-6, the complete variable domain is KAGVTQTPRYLIKTRGQQVTLSCSPISGHRSVSWYQQTPGQGLQFLFEYFSETQRNKGNFPGRFSGRQFSNSRSEMNVSTLELGDSALYLCASSLDYFNSPLHFGNGTRLTVT.